This passage covers 20 T cell receptor beta chains from one sample sequenced in a study of regulatory T cells in long-lasting Graves disease. Investigators prepared the TCR beta libraries by applying iRepertoire HTBI primers and Arm-PCR of CDR3 regions. TCRdb independently ran MiXCR on the multiplex PCR reads; one entry per CDR3 protein. Of hundreds of thousands of distinct CDR3 sequences listed, about 16% were seen once; the top ten hold around 10%. Time point indicated: newly diagnosed GD, antithyroid drugs for less than 3 months. Scientists built the TCR library using RNA that was extracted from PBMCs. A further study also used this sample, focusing on T cells in Graves' hyperthyroidism and ophthalmopathy.

The source was peripheral blood mononuclear cells (PBMCs), collected at new diagnosis, from a patient treated with antithyroid drugs. These receptor sequences come from a woman aged 30 to 39 with Graves disease.

This clonotype was recorded at least ten times. The chain employs TRBV15 and TRBJ2-6; 12 bases are shared with TRBD2. Germline V gene data show CDR1 as LNHNV and CDR2 as YYDKDF (reference sequence). V dropped 6 bases and J dropped 3; count of bases not matched to a gene: 6. CDR3 length: 17 amino acids. The CDR3 DNA reads as TGTGCCACCAGTGGACTAGCGGGAATAGGTGGGGCCAACGTCCTGACTTTC. Protein: CATSGLAGIGGANVLTF.

This clonotype has at least ten counts. The genes are TRBV11-2 and TRBJ2-7; D may correspond to TRBD1 or TRBD2 (5 bases each). Germline values: CDR1 SGHAT, CDR2 FQNNGV. Trimming took off 1 base at V and 2 bases at J, with 12 bases between the two ends. CDR3 length equals 15 residues. The CDR3 loop is CASSLGPGTPYEQYF. The CDR3 DNA reads TGTGCCAGCAGCTTAGGCCCCGGGACCCCCTACGAGCAGTACTTC.

Comments on this clonotype: This may be a read error, as it is one base from a much larger clone. The V gene is TRBV30, the J gene TRBJ2-7, with D hard to call. The better agreement between TRBJ2-1 and the DNA end casts doubt on the J call. CDR1 and CDR2 (germline): GTSNPN, SVGIG (reference sequence). The CDR3 spans 13 residues. CDR3 loop: CAWSVATPYEQFF. CDR3 DNA: TGTGCCTGGAGTGTAGCCACCCCCTACGAGCAGTTCTTC.

The V call is TRBV5-5, the J call TRBJ2-7, with a weak D call TRBD1 (7 bases). The CDR3 is 15 residues long. Germline CDR1 SGHKS, CDR2 YYEKEE (reference sequence). V lost 4 bases and J lost 7, with 21 bases in between. The CDR3 spells CASSAQGPGSREQYF. As DNA, the CDR3 is TGTGCCAGCAGCGCACAGGGGCCCGGGAGTAGGGAGCAGTACTTC.

This clonotype was counted only a few times. The V and J genes are TRBV10-3 and TRBJ2-3; TRBD2 agrees at 16 bases. Germline CDR1 reads ENHRY; CDR2 reads SYGVKD. Germline trimming cut 7 bases from V and 6 bases from J; bases unmatched to any gene: 10. The CDR3 covers 17 residues. The DNA for the CDR3 is TGTGCCATCAACCGCGGGACTAGCGGGAGGGGTAAGGATACGCAGTATTTT. It codes for CAINRGTSGRGKDTQYF.

In this sample, this clonotype turned up many times. V is TRBV5-1 and J is TRBJ2-2; TRBD2 matches 8 bases. The length of the CDR3 is 15 residues. V dropped 8 bases and J dropped 4; count of bases not matched to a gene: 10. In germline, CDR1 is SGHRS, CDR2 YFSETQ. The CDR3 protein is CASRERERSTGELFF. CDR3 nucleotides: TGCGCCAGTCGAGAGCGGGAGCGGTCCACCGGGGAGCTGTTTTTT. Drawing the rest from reference TRBV5-1 and TRBJ2-2, the complete variable domain is KAGVTQTPRYLIKTRGQQVTLSCSPISGHRSVSWYQQTPGQGLQFLFEYFSETQRNKGNFPGRFSGRQFSNSRSEMNVSTLELGDSALYLCASRERERSTGELFFGEGSRLTVL.

This clonotype has a count of ten or more. The chain couples TRBV20-1 to TRBJ2-7; D is possibly TRBD1 (6 bases). Germline V gene sequence: CDR1 DFQATT, CDR2 SNEGSKA (reference sequence). The CDR3 has 16 amino acids. Trimming left V 0 bases short and J 0 bases short, with 15 bases between. CDR3 DNA: TGCAGTGCTAGAGACCCTCGGACAGCGGACTCCTACGAGCAGTACTTC. Residues: CSARDPRTADSYEQYF.

Concerning this clonotype: Just one base apart from a much larger clone, this may be a read error. The V gene is TRBV20-1, the J gene TRBJ2-5; D possibly matches TRBD1 or TRBD2 (6 bases each). This CDR3 comprises 13 residues. The germline V gene encodes CDR1 DFQATT and CDR2 SNEGSKA (reference sequence). DNA for the CDR3: TGCAGTGCTAGAGTACAGGGAGGAGAGACCCAGTGCTTC. Residues: CSARVQGGETQCF.

Many counts were recorded for this clonotype. CDR3 nucleotides: TGTGCCACTCCCTCGGCGGACAGCGGGAATGAAAAACTGTTTTTT. Amino acids: CATPSADSGNEKLFF. The genes are TRBV6-1 and TRBJ1-4, with D maybe TRBD1 (6 bases). There are 15 residues in the CDR3. Trimming pared 10 bases from V and 5 bases from J, leaving 20 bases between. CDR1 and CDR2 (germline): MNHNS, SASEGT.

This clonotype was observed at least ten times. V usage is TRBV7-3 and J usage is TRBJ1-1, with D perhaps TRBD1 (5 bases). Trimming left V 3 bases short and J 0 bases short, with 5 bases between. The CDR3 consists of 13 residues. Germline lookup yields CDR1 SGHTA and CDR2 FQGTGA. The chain's CDR3 is CASSLTVNTEAFF. The CDR3 nucleotides are TGTGCCAGCAGCTTGACAGTGAACACTGAAGCTTTCTTT.

This clonotype has ten or more counts. The V call is TRBV13, the J call TRBJ1-2; TRBD1 aligns across 9 bases. The CDR3 runs 15 residues. Germline assignment: CDR1 PRHDT and CDR2 FYEKMQ (reference sequence). V was pared by 5 bases and J by 2 bases, with 6 bases of the junction left unmatched. For the CDR3, the DNA is TGTGCCAGCAGCCCGACAGGGGGTCCAAACTATGGCTACACCTTC. Residues: CASSPTGGPNYGYTF.

The rearrangement uses TRBV12-5 and TRBJ2-1, with a tentative D call TRBD1 (6 bases). The CDR3 is 16 residues long. Germline-derived CDR1 and CDR2 are LGHNT and FRNRAP. The germline V and J ends were trimmed by 4 bases and 2 bases, with 15 bases remaining between them. As DNA, the CDR3 is TGTGCTAGTGGTTCCCGAGGGGGTCTTACCTACAATGAGCAGTTCTTC. It encodes CASGSRGGLTYNEQFF.

This chain links TRBV5-4 with TRBJ2-5, with D possibly matching TRBD1 (6 bases). V lost 5 bases to trimming and J lost 5 bases, with 19 bases between them. CDR3 length: 15 amino acids. The germline V gene has CDR1 SGHNT and CDR2 YYREEE (reference sequence). For the CDR3, the DNA is TGTGCCAGCAGTTTTACAGGGAGCCTCCGGGAGACCCAGTACTTC. This gives the protein CASSFTGSLRETQYF.

The rearrangement links TRBV20-1 to TRBJ2-3, with a tentative D call TRBD2 (6 bases). Looked up from germline, CDR1 is DFQATT and CDR2 is SNEGSKA (reference sequence). This CDR3 spans 14 amino acids. V was trimmed by 0 bases and J by 4 bases, leaving 11 bases between them. This CDR3 reads CSARDPASADTQYF. DNA for the CDR3: TGCAGTGCTAGAGATCCCGCTAGCGCAGATACGCAGTATTTT.

The V and J genes are TRBV4-1 and TRBJ2-1; the match to TRBD2 covers 12 bases. The CDR3 has 16 residues. Trimming took 4 bases from V and 9 from J; bases not matched to a gene: 10. Germline CDR1 reads MGHRA; CDR2 reads YSYEKL. The CDR3 DNA follows: TGCGCCAGCAGCCTGGTGACTAGCGGGAGAGGGGGTGAGCAGTTCTTC. Translating it yields CASSLVTSGRGGEQFF.

In this sample, this clonotype turned up many times. V gene TRBV28 combines with J gene TRBJ1-1, with 8 positions matching TRBD1. J was trimmed by 6 bases and V by 6 bases; bases with no gene match: 6. CDR1 is MDHEN, CDR2 SYDVKM, per germline. The CDR3 covers 13 residues. CDR3 protein: CASSPDRVSEAFF. The CDR3 DNA sequence: TGTGCCAGCAGCCCGGACAGGGTTTCTGAAGCTTTCTTT. Drawing the rest from reference TRBV28 and TRBJ1-1, the complete variable domain is DVKVTQSSRYLVKRTGEKVFLECVQDMDHENMFWYRQDPGLGLRLIYFSYDVKMKEKGDIPEGYSVSREKKERFSLILESASTNQTSMYLCASSPDRVSEAFFGQGTRLTVV.

The chain combines TRBV10-3 with TRBJ1-2; possible D gene TRBD1, 5 bases. Deletions cut 7 bases from V and 4 bases from J, with 10 bases between. Germline-derived CDR1 and CDR2 are ENHRY and SYGVKD. CDR3 size: 12 residues. CDR3 bases: TGTGCCATCACCCAGGGCGGCTATGGCTACACCTTC. It yields the protein CAITQGGYGYTF.

As to this clonotype: A much larger clone sits a single nucleotide away, making a read error possible. The CDR3 here is CAGSRGLAGNRGETQYF. The CDR3 coding sequence is TGTGCCGGCAGTAGGGGACTAGCGGGAAATAGGGGAGAGACCCAGTACTTC. The genes are TRBV6-1 and TRBJ2-1; 13 bases fit TRBD2. The J call may be in error: the DNA end matches TRBJ2-5 better. This CDR3 region has 17 residues. Germline V gives CDR1 MNHNS, CDR2 SASEGT.

The chain uses TRBV30 and TRBJ2-5, with D tentatively TRBD2 (5 bases). Per germline, CDR1 GTSNPN and CDR2 SVGIG (reference sequence). This CDR3 has 15 amino acids. V shed 2 bases and J shed 1 base, with 14 bases lying between them. CDR3 coding DNA: TGTGCCTGGAGTATGGGGAGACTCCTCCAAGAGACCCAGTACTTC. Translating it yields CAWSMGRLLQETQYF.

The chain couples TRBV28 to TRBJ2-1; D not certain. This CDR3 spans 12 amino acids. V was cut by 5 bases and J by 9 bases, with 11 bases left in between. Germline lookup yields CDR1 MDHEN and CDR2 SYDVKM. The chain's CDR3 is CASSPWASEQFF. Here the CDR3 DNA reads TGTGCCAGCAGTCCATGGGCGAGTGAGCAGTTCTTC.